These 18 T cell receptor beta chains originate from one sample sequenced in a study of vaccination and CD4 T cells after COVID-19. Treatment in this sample: approximately 9-day PBMC culture with coronavirus spike peptide pools or control peptides (ViraFEST assay). These receptors' antigens are unknown. The Oncomine TCR Beta short-read assay sequenced DNA from cultured CD4+ T cells. TCRdb fed the PCR reads into MiXCR, producing one record per CDR3 protein. Of approximately 17,000 distinct CDR3 sequences listed, 58% are singletons. This material consisted of CD4+ T cells from blood, cultured in vitro, taken before SARS-CoV-2 vaccination. The receptors here all came from a human donor who had recovered from COVID-19.

The chain joins TRBV15 to TRBJ1-5; D is possibly TRBD1 (5 bases). Per germline, CDR1 LNHNV and CDR2 YYDKDF (reference sequence). CDR3 length: 14 residues. V shed 1 base and J shed 7 bases, with 11 bases lying between them. The CDR3 reads CATSRAGSDQPQHF. The CDR3 DNA follows: TGTGCCACCAGCAGAGCAGGGTCGGACCAGCCCCAGCATTTT.

This chain joins TRBV27 and TRBJ2-7, with D possibly TRBD1 on 6 matching bases. The CDR3 has 14 amino acids. Trimming removed 6 bases from V and 1 base from J, with 13 bases in between. CDR1 and CDR2 from the germline V gene are MNHEY and SMNVEV (reference sequence). The CDR3, as DNA: TGTGCCAGCAGATACAGGGCTAGGTCCTACGAGCAGTACTTC. Its protein is CASRYRARSYEQYF.

The table lists this clonotype with a few counts. J is TRBJ1-5 and V is TRBV1; the listed D gene, TRBD1, was not tested against the DNA. TRBV1 is assigned pseudogene status. This CDR3 is 15 amino acids long. The DNA of the CDR3 is TGCACCAGCAGTCCAGACAGGGGTTGCGATCAGCCCCAGCATTTT. Its translation: CTSSPDRGCDQPQHF.

The genes are TRBV27 and TRBJ2-6, with TRBD1 identical over 7 bases. Looked up from germline, CDR1 is MNHEY and CDR2 is SMNVEV (reference sequence). V shed 3 bases, J shed 2 bases, and the junction held 4 bases outside the gene matches. The CDR3 spans 16 residues. The CDR3 is CASSFEGAAGANVLTF. CDR3 nucleotide sequence: TGTGCCAGCAGTTTCGAGGGGGCGGCTGGGGCCAACGTCCTGACTTTC.

This clonotype was picked up a small number of times. The V call is TRBV6-1, the J call TRBJ1-3, with 8 bases matching TRBD1. The CDR3 is made up of 15 amino acids. With 6 bases clipped from V and 2 bases from J, the junction kept 6 bases outside the gene matches. In germline, CDR1 is MNHNS, CDR2 SASEGT. Here the CDR3 DNA reads TGTGCCAGCAGCAGGGACAGGCATACTGGAAACACCATATATTTT. It translates to CASSRDRHTGNTIYF.

This chain joins TRBV28 and TRBJ1-1, with D unclear. Germline CDR1 and CDR2: MDHEN and SYDVKM. The CDR3 spans 13 residues. V shed 6 bases and J shed 6 bases, with 14 bases lying between them. CDR3 protein: CASRLQEWAEAFF. Here the CDR3 DNA reads TGTGCCAGCAGGTTGCAGGAGTGGGCTGAAGCTTTCTTT. Full variable domain (remainder filled in from reference TRBV28 and TRBJ1-1): DVKVTQSSRYLVKRTGEKVFLECVQDMDHENMFWYRQDPGLGLRLIYFSYDVKMKEKGDIPEGYSVSREKKERFSLILESASTNQTSMYLCASRLQEWAEAFFGQGTRLTVV.

This clonotype was recorded a few times. The chain recombines TRBV20-1 with TRBJ2-7; TRBD2 matches 8 bases. CDR1 and CDR2 from the germline V gene are DFQATT and SNEGSKA (reference sequence). The CDR3 runs 11 residues. CDR3 in amino acids: CSGAGVYEQYF. The CDR3 DNA sequence: TGCAGCGGAGCGGGGGTTTACGAGCAGTACTTC.

The count of this clonotype is one. The V gene is TRBV2, the J gene TRBJ1-6; D possibly corresponds to TRBD1 (5 bases). CDR3 length: 15 amino acids. Germline-derived CDR1 and CDR2 are SNHLY and FYNNEI. V was pared by 3 bases and J by 7 bases, with 13 bases between. In DNA, the CDR3 is TGTGCCAGCAGTGATGTCTGGGGCGCAAATTCACCCCTCCACTTT. It encodes CASSDVWGANSPLHF.

The J gene is TRBJ2-3, the V gene TRBV11-2; TRBD2 agrees at 8 bases. The CDR3 runs to 16 residues. The junction had 7 bases not matched to a gene; V was cut back by 1 base and J by 4 bases. Germline V CDR1 and CDR2: SGHAT, FQNNGV. CDR3 in DNA: TGTGCCAGCAGCTTAGGGCTGCGGGAGGCTGCAGATACGCAGTATTTT. It specifies CASSLGLREAADTQYF.

This clonotype was seen a handful of times. This sequence joins TRBV20-1 and TRBJ1-5; D gene uncertain. Trimming cost V 5 bases and J 0 bases, with 8 bases left between them. The CDR3 covers 13 residues. Germline CDR1 and CDR2: DFQATT and SNEGSKA (reference sequence). The CDR3 loop reads CSAAEVSNQPQHF. In nucleotides, the CDR3 is TGCAGTGCTGCAGAAGTTAGCAATCAGCCCCAGCATTTT.

The rearrangement joins TRBV28 to TRBJ1-1; 8 bases are shared with TRBD1. V lost 6 bases to trimming and J lost 6 bases; unmatched junction nucleotides: 6. In germline, CDR1 is MDHEN, CDR2 SYDVKM. CDR3 size: 13 residues. The DNA for the CDR3 is TGTGCCAGCAGCGATCCGACAGGGGCTGAAGCTTTCTTT. The encoded protein is CASSDPTGAEAFF.

The V and J genes are TRBV7-2 and TRBJ2-1; D may match TRBD1 or TRBD2 (5 bases each). Germline V lookup: CDR1 SGHTA, CDR2 FQGNSA. Trimming shortened V by 1 base and J by 6 bases, and 13 bases separated the two germline ends. The CDR3 spans 15 residues. The CDR3 region is CASSLESLGVNEQFF. The CDR3 DNA follows: TGTGCCAGCAGCTTAGAAAGCTTGGGGGTCAATGAGCAGTTCTTC.

The chain has TRBV12-3 or TRBV12-4 and TRBJ2-5, with D possibly being TRBD2 (5 bases). The CDR3 contains 13 residues. V dropped 3 bases and J dropped 5 bases, with 10 bases sitting between them. The CDR3 loop is CASSFRGEETQYF. DNA for the CDR3: TGTGCCAGCAGTTTCCGGGGAGAGGAGACCCAGTACTTC.

This clonotype was detected only a few times. The chain combines TRBV2 with TRBJ2-7; D unresolved. The CDR3 length is 13 residues. V lost 5 bases to trimming and J lost 3 bases, with 11 bases between them. Germline V gene lookup returns CDR1 SNHLY and CDR2 FYNNEI. The CDR3 sequence is CASSSRPLYEQYF. In DNA form, the CDR3 reads TGTGCCAGCAGTAGCAGGCCCCTCTACGAGCAGTACTTC.

This clonotype was counted between two and nine times. The V and J genes are TRBV12-3 or TRBV12-4 and TRBJ2-3, with 8 bases that match TRBD2. Trimming cost V 5 bases and J 1 base; bases outside gene matches: 8. The length of the CDR3 is 16 residues. The CDR3 reads CASSPTREGGTDTQYF. The CDR3 DNA is TGTGCCAGCAGTCCAACCCGGGAGGGGGGCACAGATACGCAGTATTTT.

The rearrangement links TRBV28 to TRBJ1-2; perhaps TRBD1 as D (5 bases). Germline values: CDR1 MDHEN, CDR2 SYDVKM. This CDR3 is built from 13 residues. V dropped 3 bases and J dropped 4 bases, with 9 bases sitting between them. The CDR3 bases are TGTGCCAGCAGTTTTGGGGGTCGCTATGGCTACACCTTC. Residues: CASSFGGRYGYTF.

The chain joins TRBV4-2 to TRBJ1-2; TRBD1 might be the D (6 bases). CDR1 is LGHNA, CDR2 YNFKEQ, per germline. The CDR3 sequence is 15 residues long. Trimming pared 0 bases from V and 7 bases from J, leaving 15 bases between. CDR3 sequence (DNA): TGTGCCAGCAGCCAAGAGCCAGACAGGACTATTGGCTACACCTTC. Protein sequence: CASSQEPDRTIGYTF.

The V and J genes are TRBV19 and TRBJ1-5; 8 positions agree with TRBD1. Germline V CDR1 and CDR2: LNHDA, SQIVND (reference sequence). The V segment lost 4 bases and the J segment 5 bases; nucleotides outside the gene matches: 10. This CDR3 is built from 16 residues. The CDR3 DNA follows: TGTGCCAGTAGTACGCTCGGGACAGGAAACTATCAGCCCCAGCATTTT. As protein: CASSTLGTGNYQPQHF.